This T cell receptor (beta chain) was identified in a study of cytomegalovirus exposure and HLA in healthy donors. PCR primers comprised 60 Vbeta and 13 Jbeta primers. Repertoires were generated with immunoSEQ multiplex PCR, while TCRdb's copy carries only in-frame clones and drops some. The sample has roughly 150,000 clones; 80% to 90% are singletons. Study-wide results and limits: Later work found most CMV-associated TCR beta chains apparently HLA-restricted.

CDR1 and CDR2 from the germline V gene are KGHSH and LQKENI. V was clipped by 1 base and J by 6 bases; unmatched bases: 7. This CDR3 contains 15 residues. As regards this clone: Its antigen is not known.

The chain links TRBV18 to TRBJ1-2, with TRBD1 matching over 8 bases. Sequencing was carried out using PBMCs. The TCR sequence derives from a woman between 18 and 29 years old in good health and CMV-seronegative. DNA of the CDR3: TGTGCCAGCTCACCACGGAACAGGGGGGGAGATGGCTACACCTTC. Amino acids: CASSPRNRGGDGYTF. Filled out from reference TRBV18 and TRBJ1-2, the complete variable domain reads NAGVMQNPRHLVRRRGQEARLRCSPMKGHSHVYWYRQLPEEGLKFMVYLQKENIIDESGMPKERFSAEFPKEGPSILRIQQVVRGDSAAYFCASSPRNRGGDGYTFGSGTRLTVV.